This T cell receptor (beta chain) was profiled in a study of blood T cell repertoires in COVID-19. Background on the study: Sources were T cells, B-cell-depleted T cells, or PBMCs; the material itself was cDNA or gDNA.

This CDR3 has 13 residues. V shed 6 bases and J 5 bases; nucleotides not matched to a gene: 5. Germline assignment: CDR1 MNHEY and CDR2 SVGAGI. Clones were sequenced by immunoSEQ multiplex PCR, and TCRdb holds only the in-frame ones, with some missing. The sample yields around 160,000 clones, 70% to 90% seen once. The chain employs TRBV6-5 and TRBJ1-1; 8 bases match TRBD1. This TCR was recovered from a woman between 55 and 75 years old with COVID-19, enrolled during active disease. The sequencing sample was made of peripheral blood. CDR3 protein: CASRTGGATEAFF. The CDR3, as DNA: TGTGCCAGCAGAACAGGGGGGGCGACTGAAGCTTTCTTT.